This passage covers 18 T cell receptor beta chains from one sample sequenced in a study of human T cells and chemical hapten exposure. Specified time point: patch test 1, 2 weeks after DPC sensitization. The treatment: therapeutic diphenylcyclopropenone sensitization with weekly scalp DPC. TCRdb reanalysed the RACE reads using MiXCR and keeps one entry per CDR3 protein. The sample carries approximately 400,000 distinct CDR3 sequences, around 5% recorded once. Sequenced material: whole blood, taken in connection with sensitization to the hapten diphenylcyclopropenone (DPC). The source of these receptors is a woman in her fifties or sixties with alopecia areata. Some clones in this sample may be carry-over from other donors' samples.

This clonotype was counted at least ten times. The chain employs TRBV7-2 and TRBJ2-3; TRBD2 is a possible D gene (6 bases). Germline CDR1 SGHTA, CDR2 FQGNSA. The CDR3 length is 13 residues. V was clipped by 6 bases and J by 1 base, with 8 bases between them. CDR3 in DNA: TGTGCCAGCAGATCGGGGGGCACAGATACGCAGTATTTT. Its translation: CASRSGGTDTQYF.

This clonotype was found many times. The J gene is TRBJ2-3, the V gene TRBV7-2; D call uncertain. There are 13 residues in the CDR3. Germline-derived CDR1 and CDR2 are SGHTA and FQGNSA. Trimming removed 2 bases from V and 2 bases from J, with 5 bases in between. The CDR3 sequence is CASSLSYTDTQYF. The CDR3 nucleotides are TGTGCCAGCAGCTTATCGTACACAGATACGCAGTATTTT.

Only a few counts were recorded for this clonotype. The chain joins TRBV6-5 to TRBJ2-7, with D maybe TRBD2 (6 bases). This CDR3 is built from 18 residues. Trimming removed 0 bases from V and 2 bases from J, with 20 bases in between. CDR1 MNHEY and CDR2 SVGAGI come from the germline V gene. CDR3 coding DNA: TGTGCCAGCAGTTACTCGAGAGAGGCCGGGAGAGACACCTACGAGCAGTACTTC. It encodes CASSYSREAGRDTYEQYF.

This clonotype was counted ten times or more. The chain links TRBV7-9 to TRBJ1-4; 9 nucleotides match TRBD1. The CDR3 consists of 17 residues. CDR1 is SEHNR and CDR2 is FQNEAQ in the germline V gene (reference sequence). The J segment lost 2 bases and the V segment lost 2 bases, leaving 6 bases of the junction unmatched. The CDR3 here is CASSLYRTGVTNEKLFF. The CDR3, as DNA: TGTGCCAGCAGCTTATACCGGACAGGGGTGACTAATGAAAAACTGTTTTTT.

This clonotype was seen repeatedly, ten times or more. The CDR3 reads CASSQGDSGGPSSQETQYF. CDR3 bases: TGTGCCAGCAGCCAAGGGGATAGCGGGGGACCCTCCAGCCAAGAGACCCAGTACTTC. The chain joins TRBV3-1 to TRBJ2-5; 9 bases agree with TRBD2. This CDR3 comprises 19 residues. Germline lookup yields CDR1 LGHDT and CDR2 YNNKEL (reference sequence). The V and J ends lost 1 base and 1 base, in that order; junction bases with no gene match: 13.

This clonotype was observed many times. The chain uses TRBV29-1 and TRBJ1-2; D not certain. Trimming took 0 bases from V and 5 from J, leaving 10 bases between them. The CDR3 contains 13 residues. Germline V gene sequence: CDR1 SQVTM, CDR2 ANQGSEA. The CDR3 spells CSVEDGEGYGYTF. Written as DNA, the CDR3 is TGCAGCGTTGAAGACGGGGAGGGATATGGCTACACCTTC. Drawing the rest from reference TRBV29-1 and TRBJ1-2, the complete variable domain is SAVISQKPSRDICQRGTSLTIQCQVDSQVTMMFWYRQQPGQSLTLIATANQGSEATYESGFVIDKFPISRPNLTFSTLTVSNMSPEDSSIYLCSVEDGEGYGYTFGSGTRLTVV.

The J gene is TRBJ2-3, the V gene TRBV20-1; D unresolved. The CDR3 consists of 11 residues. The V gene lost 6 bases and the J gene lost 8 bases, with 12 bases spanning the gap. Per the germline V gene, CDR1 is DFQATT and CDR2 is SNEGSKA (reference sequence). CDR3 DNA sequence: TGCAGTGCCATACTACGGGCTACGCAGTATTTT. Its translation: CSAILRATQYF.

This clonotype has only a few counts. The gene calls are TRBV24-1 and TRBJ2-5; D ambiguous. The V end was cut by 3 bases, the J end by 0 bases, with 4 bases between. CDR3 length: 13 amino acids. Germline V lookup: CDR1 KGHDR, CDR2 SFDVKD. CDR3 amino acids: CATSDPNQETQYF. CDR3 in DNA: TGTGCCACCAGTGATCCGAACCAAGAGACCCAGTACTTC.

The chain is built from TRBV29-1 and TRBJ1-2; TRBD1 matches 9 bases. Germline CDR1 SQVTM, CDR2 ANQGSEA. With V trimmed by 3 bases and J by 8 bases, 10 bases remained unmatched. The CDR3 contains 14 residues. The CDR3 DNA is TGCAGCGTTGAGCACACAGGGGGCGAGGCAGGCTACACCTTC. Its translation is CSVEHTGGEAGYTF.

This clonotype was recorded many times. The CDR3: CASSLLSEDQPQHF. CDR3 nucleotides: TGTGCCAGCAGTTTATTGTCCGAGGACCAGCCCCAGCATTTT. The chain uses TRBV28 and TRBJ1-5; no clear D gene. The length of the CDR3 is 14 residues. Germline V lookup: CDR1 MDHEN, CDR2 SYDVKM. V dropped 1 base and J dropped 7 bases, with 11 bases sitting between them.

This clonotype was observed at least ten times. The chain uses TRBV20-1 and TRBJ1-2, with 8 bases fitting TRBD1. CDR3 length: 15 amino acids. V shed 0 bases and J 4 bases; nucleotides not matched to a gene: 7. Germline-derived CDR1 and CDR2 are DFQATT and SNEGSKA (reference sequence). CDR3 amino acids: CSARDRGQAGYGYTF. The CDR3 DNA is TGCAGTGCTAGAGATCGGGGACAGGCTGGCTATGGCTACACCTTC.

In its sample, this clonotype was seen many times. At one of its ends the junction is not consistent with the germline gene, which may arise from a read error. The chain carries TRBV7-2 and TRBJ2-7; D may match TRBD1 or TRBD2 (5 bases each). In germline, CDR1 is SGHTA, CDR2 FQGNSA. CDR3 length: 15 residues. CDR3 in amino acids: CASSLDGTSSYEQYF. CDR3 DNA sequence: TGTGCCAGCAGTTTAGATGGGACGAGCAGCTACGAGCAGTACTTC.

V usage is TRBV10-3 and J usage is TRBJ1-1, with no clear D. Trimming removed 3 bases at V and 0 bases at J, with 8 bases between. Germline V CDR1 and CDR2: ENHRY, SYGVKD. CDR3 length: 14 residues. CDR3 sequence: CAISEDRLNTEAFF. In DNA, the CDR3 is TGTGCCATCAGTGAAGACCGCTTGAACACTGAAGCTTTCTTT.

This clonotype was seen more than once but under ten times. This sequence joins TRBV7-9 and TRBJ2-4; D is uncertain. This CDR3 is built from 14 residues. Trimming left V 4 bases short and J 4 bases short, with 11 bases between. From germline, CDR1 is SEHNR and CDR2 FQNEAQ (reference sequence). The CDR3 DNA reads as TGTGCCAGCAGCTGGGTTAGAACAAAAAACATTCAGTACTTC. Its translation: CASSWVRTKNIQYF.

This clonotype was detected many times. The chain uses TRBV20-1 and TRBJ2-7, with no clear D. Deletions cut 0 bases from V and 0 bases from J, with 9 bases between. Germline V gene lookup returns CDR1 DFQATT and CDR2 SNEGSKA (reference sequence). The CDR3 extends over 14 amino acids. The CDR3 nucleotides are TGCAGTGCTAGAGATCAGCTGAGCTCCTACGAGCAGTACTTC. Its protein is CSARDQLSSYEQYF.

This clonotype came up a few times. The V and J genes are TRBV7-8 and TRBJ2-1; tentative D call: TRBD2 (6 bases). Germline V gene data show CDR1 as SGHVS and CDR2 as FQNEAQ. The V end lost 7 bases, the J end lost 7 bases, and 14 bases lay between the germline ends. CDR3 length: 13 residues. CDR3 bases: TGTGCCAGCAACCCTGGACTACCGAATGAGCAGTTCTTC. Translation gives CASNPGLPNEQFF.

This clonotype appeared many times. The V call is TRBV7-2, the J call TRBJ2-6; 7 bases fit TRBD1. J gave up 0 bases and V 5 bases, and 10 bases lay outside the gene matches. Germline values: CDR1 SGHTA, CDR2 FQGNSA. There are 18 residues in the CDR3. This CDR3 reads CASSRRQGGISGANVLTF. CDR3 bases: TGTGCCAGCAGCCGAAGACAGGGTGGCATCTCTGGGGCCAACGTCCTGACTTTC.

This clonotype was picked up a small number of times. The J gene is TRBJ1-2, the V gene TRBV5-1; 7 bases fit TRBD1. CDR3 length: 14 residues. With 2 bases clipped from V and 1 base from J, the junction kept 2 bases outside the gene matches. CDR1 and CDR2 from the germline V gene are SGHRS and YFSETQ. The CDR3 reads CASSFTGDNYGYTF. The CDR3 bases are TGCGCCAGCAGCTTCACAGGGGATAACTATGGCTACACCTTC.